The 29 T cell receptor beta chains listed next were all sequenced from one sample in a study of cytomegalovirus exposure and HLA in healthy donors. The PCR had 60 Vbeta and 13 Jbeta primers. Using immunoSEQ multiplex PCR, the repertoire was profiled, and TCRdb retains in-frame clones only, with some absent. The sample lists around 150,000 clones, roughly 79% seen once, with about 1% in the top ten. Sequenced material: PBMCs. The receptor source for this set is a woman in her thirties or forties in good health and CMV-seronegative.

Here the CDR3 reads CASSPLPFTDNEQFF. The CDR3, as DNA: TGTGCCAGCAGTCCTCTACCTTTTACCGACAATGAGCAGTTCTTC. The V gene is TRBV27, the J gene TRBJ2-1; D call uncertain. V dropped 5 bases and J dropped 5 bases, with 16 bases sitting between them. CDR1 and CDR2 (germline): MNHEY, SMNVEV (reference sequence). This CDR3 is 15 amino acids long.

V is TRBV6-1 and J is TRBJ2-2; no definite D call. Germline V gene lookup returns CDR1 MNHNS and CDR2 SASEGT. The CDR3 is made up of 15 amino acids. Trimming cost V 0 bases and J 4 bases, with 9 bases left between them. This CDR3 is CASSEAGGGTGELFF. CDR3 sequence (DNA): TGTGCCAGCAGTGAAGCTGGCGGTGGCACCGGGGAGCTGTTTTTT.

This chain connects TRBV2 to TRBJ2-1; 8 nucleotides match TRBD2. The V and J ends lost 6 bases and 2 bases, in that order; junction bases with no gene match: 6. The CDR3 sequence is 15 residues long. Germline CDR1 and CDR2: SNHLY and FYNNEI. CDR3 loop: CASRLLADTYNEQFF. CDR3 DNA sequence: TGTGCCAGCAGATTACTAGCGGATACCTACAATGAGCAGTTCTTC.

This clone was seen only a few times. CDR3 in DNA: TGTGCCTGGAGTGTGAGGAAGGTCTTCTACAATGAGCAGTTCTTC. It yields the protein CAWSVRKVFYNEQFF. The chain recombines TRBV30 with TRBJ2-1; D not certain. V was trimmed by 0 bases and J by 3 bases, leaving 12 bases between them. The CDR3 runs to 15 residues. Looked up from germline, CDR1 is GTSNPN and CDR2 is SVGIG (reference sequence).

This chain links TRBV2 with TRBJ1-1; 8 nucleotides agree with TRBD1. This CDR3 is built from 14 residues. V lost 6 bases to trimming and J lost 7 bases; unmatched junction nucleotides: 10. CDR1 and CDR2 from the germline V gene are SNHLY and FYNNEI. The CDR3 region is CASSQTGGWGEAFF. The CDR3 DNA is TGTGCCAGCAGCCAAACAGGGGGGTGGGGTGAAGCTTTCTTT.

This clone was found a few times. The chain is built from TRBV2 and TRBJ1-3; TRBD1 might be the D (5 bases). V was trimmed by 7 bases and J by 1 base, leaving 8 bases between them. CDR3 size: 13 residues. Germline CDR1 reads SNHLY; CDR2 reads FYNNEI. CDR3 sequence reads: CASKQGSGNTIYF. CDR3 nucleotides: TGTGCCAGCAAGCAGGGTTCTGGAAACACCATATATTTT.

J is TRBJ1-2 and V is TRBV30; unclear D gene. V lost 1 base and J 4 bases, leaving 4 bases between the germline ends. Germline V CDR1 and CDR2: GTSNPN, SVGIG (reference sequence). The CDR3 has 11 residues. In DNA, the CDR3 is TGTGCCTGGAGTGCCCTCTATGGCTACACCTTC. Residues: CAWSALYGYTF.

The chain links TRBV2 to TRBJ2-7; D call uncertain. The CDR3 is 13 amino acids. V lost 3 bases, J lost 2 bases, and 8 bases lay in between. Germline CDR1 and CDR2: SNHLY and FYNNEI. The CDR3 is CASSDGLTYEQYF. The CDR3 DNA is TGTGCCAGCAGTGATGGGCTCACCTACGAGCAGTACTTC.

The chain recombines TRBV28 with TRBJ2-5; D possibly corresponds to TRBD2 (6 bases). V shed 6 bases and J shed 1 base, with 15 bases lying between them. Germline V gene data show CDR1 as MDHEN and CDR2 as SYDVKM. CDR3 size: 15 residues. The CDR3 reads CASSPPRGIQETQYF. The CDR3 DNA reads as TGTGCCAGCAGCCCCCCCCGGGGGATCCAAGAGACCCAGTACTTC.

The chain couples TRBV19 to TRBJ2-1; 7 bases line up with TRBD1. Germline-derived CDR1 and CDR2 are LNHDA and SQIVND (reference sequence). CDR3 length: 14 residues. Germline trimming cut 4 bases from V and 6 bases from J; bases unmatched to any gene: 6. The CDR3 DNA reads TGTGCCAGTAGTAGACTGGGACAGCTCAATGAGCAGTTCTTC. Encoded protein: CASSRLGQLNEQFF.

The chain uses TRBV5-1 and TRBJ2-3, with 11 bases lining up with TRBD1. The germline CDR1 and CDR2 sequences are SGHRS and YFSETQ. CDR3 length: 17 amino acids. J was trimmed by 3 bases and V by 6 bases; bases with no gene match: 12. CDR3 residues: CASTSVPGQGVTDTQYF. In DNA form, the CDR3 reads TGCGCCAGCACTTCGGTACCGGGACAGGGGGTAACAGATACGCAGTATTTT.

The CDR3: CASIPGGSDEKLFF. DNA for the CDR3: TGTGCCAGCATCCCGGGGGGGTCTGATGAAAAACTGTTTTTT. The chain joins TRBV28 to TRBJ1-4; D might be TRBD1 (5 bases). CDR1 and CDR2 from the germline V gene are MDHEN and SYDVKM. The CDR3 is 14 amino acids. The V gene lost 7 bases and the J gene lost 6 bases, with 15 bases spanning the gap.

This chain joins TRBV6-5 and TRBJ2-7; D is uncertain. Deletions cut 5 bases from V and 6 bases from J, with 11 bases between. Per the germline V gene, CDR1 is MNHEY and CDR2 is SVGAGI. The CDR3 runs to 12 residues. In DNA form, the CDR3 reads TGTGCCAGCAGTGAGCCTTCCGTCGAGCAGTACTTC. Translating gives CASSEPSVEQYF.

The chain carries TRBV6-6 and TRBJ2-7; TRBD2 aligns across 8 bases. CDR3 length equals 14 residues. Germline lookup yields CDR1 MNHNY and CDR2 SVGAGI (reference sequence). Trimming removed 1 base from V and 2 bases from J; junction bases left unmatched: 1. CDR3 in DNA: TGTGCCAGCAGTTACTTAGCGGGGCCCTACGAGCAGTACTTC. This gives the protein CASSYLAGPYEQYF.

The gene calls are TRBV4-1 and TRBJ2-1, with TRBD2 identical over 9 bases. Germline V gives CDR1 MGHRA, CDR2 YSYEKL. The V gene end was trimmed by 1 base and the J gene end by 9 bases; junction bases not matched to a gene: 10. This CDR3 comprises 16 residues. CDR3 protein: CASSQGIAGASTEQFF. CDR3 sequence (DNA): TGCGCCAGCAGCCAAGGGATAGCGGGAGCCTCTACTGAGCAGTTCTTC.

The CDR3 spells CASSPGGGHNEKLFF. CDR3 nucleotide sequence: TGTGCCAGCAGCCCCGGGGGGGGCCACAATGAAAAACTGTTTTTT. The chain joins TRBV11-3 to TRBJ1-4; D perhaps matches TRBD1 (6 bases). The germline V gene encodes CDR1 SGHNT and CDR2 YENEEA. The CDR3 sequence is 15 residues long. Trimming removed 5 bases at V and 5 bases at J, with 15 bases between.

The CDR3 DNA reads TGTGCCTGGAGTGTTCGGGGGAGGGACGAGCAGTACTTC. It specifies CAWSVRGRDEQYF. V usage is TRBV30 and J usage is TRBJ2-7; TRBD2 aligns across 7 bases. CDR3 size: 13 residues. Trimming cost V 0 bases and J 5 bases; bases outside gene matches: 4. The V gene's germline CDR1 is GTSNPN and CDR2 SVGIG (reference sequence).

This clone has just one count. The chain uses TRBV2 and TRBJ2-3; 7 bases are a match to TRBD2. V gave up 6 bases and J gave up 4 bases; unmatched junction bases: 10. The CDR3 spans 15 residues. Germline lookup yields CDR1 SNHLY and CDR2 FYNNEI. CDR3 protein: CASRALADISDTQYF. CDR3 coding DNA: TGTGCCAGCAGGGCCCTAGCGGATATATCAGATACGCAGTATTTT.

V usage is TRBV30 and J usage is TRBJ2-2; TRBD2 matches at 12 bases. V lost 0 bases to trimming and J lost 4 bases; unmatched junction nucleotides: 0. CDR1 is GTSNPN and CDR2 is SVGIG in the germline V gene (reference sequence). The CDR3 runs to 15 residues. The CDR3 DNA reads as TGTGCCTGGAGTGTACTAGCGGGGGGCACCGGGGAGCTGTTTTTT. This sequence encodes CAWSVLAGGTGELFF.

The chain joins TRBV29-1 to TRBJ1-1; D ambiguous. Deletions cut 2 bases from V and 5 bases from J, with 12 bases between. The CDR3 has 13 amino acids. Germline loops: CDR1 SQVTM, CDR2 ANQGSEA. CDR3 DNA sequence: TGCAGCGTTGAATCGGGGTTGGGGACTGAAGCTTTCTTT. Protein: CSVESGLGTEAFF.

This CDR3 is CASSIYSGSSYNEQFF. In nucleotides, the CDR3 is TGTGCCAGTAGTATTTACAGCGGGAGCTCCTACAATGAGCAGTTCTTC. The V and J genes are TRBV19 and TRBJ2-1, with TRBD2 identical over 8 bases. The J segment lost 0 bases and the V segment lost 3 bases, leaving 4 bases of the junction unmatched. The germline V gene has CDR1 LNHDA and CDR2 SQIVND (reference sequence). The CDR3 length is 16 residues.

V gene TRBV2 combines with J gene TRBJ2-5, with D possibly matching TRBD1 (6 bases). CDR3 size: 13 residues. The V end was cut by 6 bases, the J end by 1 base, with 9 bases between. Germline V gene lookup returns CDR1 SNHLY and CDR2 FYNNEI. CDR3 protein: CASSGQIQETQYF. CDR3 in DNA: TGTGCCAGCAGCGGACAGATCCAAGAGACCCAGTACTTC. Full variable domain (rest looked up from reference TRBV2 and TRBJ2-5): EPEVTQTPSHQVTQMGQEVILRCVPISNHLYFYWYRQILGQKVEFLVSFYNNEISEKSEIFDDQFSVERPDGSNFTLKIRSTKLEDSAMYFCASSGQIQETQYFGPGTRLLVL.

This chain links TRBV29-1 with TRBJ1-1; 8 bases align to TRBD1. CDR3 length equals 13 residues. Germline assignment: CDR1 SQVTM and CDR2 ANQGSEA. J lost 3 bases, V lost 7 bases, and 7 bases had no gene match. CDR3: CSARDRGDTEAFF. CDR3 coding DNA: TGCAGCGCCCGCGACAGGGGCGACACTGAAGCTTTCTTT.

This clone has more than one count but fewer than ten. The chain uses TRBV9 and TRBJ2-2; 7 bases line up with TRBD2. CDR1 SGDLS and CDR2 YYNGEE come from the germline V gene. J was trimmed by 1 base and V by 4 bases; bases with no gene match: 4. CDR3 length: 15 amino acids. This chain's CDR3 is CASSLTSLNTGELFF. The CDR3 region has the DNA TGTGCCAGCAGCCTGACTAGCCTGAACACCGGGGAGCTGTTTTTT.

The chain is built from TRBV6-1 and TRBJ1-5, with D unresolved. Germline V CDR1 and CDR2: MNHNS, SASEGT. The CDR3 sequence is 14 residues long. Trimming removed 3 bases at V and 1 base at J, with 7 bases between. The CDR3 sequence: CASSDSGSNQPQHF. CDR3 DNA sequence: TGTGCCAGCAGTGATTCCGGGAGCAATCAGCCCCAGCATTTT.

The CDR3 nucleotides read TGTGCCAGCAGCGGGGGCGGGAGAGGGACCGGGGAGCTGTTTTTT. Translated: CASSGGGRGTGELFF. The genes are TRBV6-6 and TRBJ2-2, with a weak D call TRBD2 (7 bases). The CDR3 runs to 15 residues. V lost 6 bases to trimming and J lost 5 bases, with 16 bases between them. Germline V CDR1 and CDR2: MNHNY, SVGAGI (reference sequence).

The chain combines TRBV10-3 with TRBJ2-1; a weak D match, TRBD2 (5 bases). CDR3 length: 14 residues. Trimming pared 6 bases from V and 9 bases from J, leaving 18 bases between. Germline V gene sequence: CDR1 ENHRY, CDR2 SYGVKD. The CDR3: CAISAEIAAGEQFF. CDR3 bases: TGTGCCATCAGCGCCGAGATTGCTGCGGGTGAGCAGTTCTTC.

The genes are TRBV30 and TRBJ1-2, with unresolved D. The germline V gene encodes CDR1 GTSNPN and CDR2 SVGIG (reference sequence). CDR3 size: 13 residues. The V and J ends lost 1 base and 8 bases respectively, with 14 bases between them. The CDR3, as DNA: TGTGCCTGGAGTGCCTTCGTTGGAGGGGGCTACACCTTC. Protein product: CAWSAFVGGGYTF.

The chain recombines TRBV14 with TRBJ1-1; 9 bases map to TRBD1. The CDR3 covers 15 residues. V lost 5 bases to trimming and J lost 4 bases; unmatched junction nucleotides: 8. Germline V CDR1 and CDR2: SGHDN, FVKESK. The CDR3 nucleotides read TGTGCCAGCAGCTCCTACCGACAGGGGGGCACTGAAGCTTTCTTT. Translated, it gives CASSSYRQGGTEAFF.